Listed below are T cell receptor beta chains from one sample, sequenced in a study of CD8 T cells in Susac syndrome. TCRdb recomputed calls from the immunoSEQ multiplex PCR reads with MiXCR, one row per CDR3 protein. The repertoire holds 160,000 or so distinct CDR3 sequences, with approximately 95% as singletons. The source material was CD4+ T cells from PBMCs. The receptors were sampled from a human donor with multiple sclerosis. CDR3s include the opening cysteine and the closing phenylalanine or tryptophan. Each record gives: V gene, J gene, clone size, D gene, CDR3 protein, CDR3 DNA. D genes are given only for firm matches. Where a row states a size, it is once, few, many or the class of an expanded clone; other rows omit it.

TRBV28	TRBJ2-5	.	.	CASSPVGRETQYF	TGTGCCAGCAGTCCCGTTGGTAGGGAGACCCAGTACTTC
TRBV11-3	TRBJ1-3	.	.	CASTPGPGSGNTIYF	TGTGCCAGCACCCCAGGGCCGGGCTCTGGAAACACCATATATTTT
TRBV5-1	TRBJ2-7	.	.	CASSLAPTDSYEQYF	TGCGCCAGCAGCTTGGCCCCGACAGACTCCTACGAGCAGTACTTC
TRBV6-5	TRBJ1-1	once	.	CASSREATPEAFF	TGTGCCAGCAGTCGGGAGGCAACCCCTGAAGCTTTCTTT
TRBV5-1	TRBJ1-1	.	.	CASSLNAAPNTEAFF	TGCGCCAGCAGCCTCAATGCAGCACCGAACACTGAAGCTTTCTTT
TRBV19	TRBJ1-2	once	TRBD1	CASRKGADNYGYTF	TGTGCCAGTCGGAAGGGGGCCGATAACTATGGCTACACCTTC
TRBV6-5	TRBJ2-2	.	.	CATSSGGELFF	TGTGCCACCTCCTCGGGCGGGGAGCTGTTTTTT
TRBV15	TRBJ2-1	.	TRBD1	CATSRDSGQGDEQFF	TGTGCCACCAGCAGGGACTCGGGACAGGGTGATGAGCAGTTCTTC
TRBV7-2	TRBJ2-7	once	TRBD2	CASSLFFDSGSSEQYF	TGTGCCAGCAGCTTATTTTTCGATAGCGGGAGCTCCGAGCAGTACTTC
TRBV15	TRBJ2-5	.	.	CATTRRAAEETQYF	TGTGCCACCACCCGACGGGCAGCGGAAGAGACCCAGTACTTC
TRBV10-3	TRBJ2-3	.	TRBD2	CAIRAGGGTDTQYF	TGTGCCATCAGAGCGGGAGGCGGCACAGATACGCAGTATTTT
TRBV30	TRBJ1-5	.	.	CAWKPNGPGQPQHF	TGTGCCTGGAAACCTAATGGGCCGGGACAGCCCCAGCATTTT
TRBV4-1	TRBJ1-5	.	.	CASSREPTEPQHF	TGCGCCAGCAGCCGGGAACCAACGGAGCCCCAGCATTTT
TRBV2	TRBJ2-3	few	.	CASGTDTQYF	TGTGCCAGCGGCACAGATACGCAGTATTTT
TRBV24-1	TRBJ2-3	.	TRBD1	CATSEAGTEADTQYF	TGTGCCACCAGTGAGGCCGGGACAGAAGCAGATACGCAGTATTTT
TRBV12-3/TRBV12-4	TRBJ1-5	.	.	CASTLWGNQPQHF	TGTGCCAGCACCCTTTGGGGGAATCAGCCCCAGCATTTT
TRBV2	TRBJ2-3	.	.	CATGDMDTQYF	TGTGCCACCGGGGATATGGATACGCAGTATTTT
TRBV7-8	TRBJ2-2	.	.	CASSLVRMTRTAAGELFF	TGTGCCAGCAGCTTGGTCAGGATGACCAGAACAGCGGCCGGGGAGCTGTTTTTT
TRBV6-2/TRBV6-3	TRBJ2-1	.	.	CASRRAGGLLGNEQFF	TGTGCCAGCAGAAGAGCGGGTGGATTATTAGGGAATGAGCAGTTCTTC
TRBV2	TRBJ2-3	.	.	CASSVRTDTQYF	TGTGCCAGCAGTGTCCGCACAGATACGCAGTATTTT
TRBV1	TRBJ1-5	.	.	CTSSHLWTGGSNQPQHF	TGCACCAGCAGCCACCTATGGACAGGGGGTAGCAATCAGCCCCAGCATTTT
TRBV6-5	TRBJ1-2	.	.	CASSYQTMGYGYTF	TGTGCCAGCAGTTACCAGACAATGGGGTATGGCTACACCTTC
TRBV4-1	TRBJ2-2	.	TRBD2	CASSRLPGTSGSSGELFF	TGCGCCAGCAGCCGACTTCCCGGGACTAGCGGGAGTAGCGGGGAGCTGTTTTTT
TRBV4-1	TRBJ1-5	.	.	CASSQSGLLDKYSNQPQHF	TGCGCCAGCAGCCAGAGTGGTCTTCTTGACAAATATAGCAATCAGCCCCAGCATTTT
TRBV30	TRBJ2-3	.	.	CAWSGSATDTQYF	TGTGCCTGGAGCGGGAGTGCCACAGATACGCAGTATTTT
TRBV9	TRBJ2-2	.	TRBD1	CASSVGGTGGMTGELFF	TGTGCCAGCAGCGTAGGAGGGACAGGGGGGATGACCGGGGAGCTGTTTTTT
TRBV11-3	TRBJ2-1	.	TRBD2	CASSSGGLVGNEQFF	TGTGCCAGCAGCAGTGGAGGACTAGTAGGGAATGAGCAGTTCTTC
TRBV3-1	TRBJ2-7	once	TRBD2	CASSHQGTSGPYEQYF	TGTGCCAGCAGCCATCAGGGGACTAGCGGTCCCTACGAGCAGTACTTC
TRBV5-4	TRBJ2-1	.	.	CASSLGEDGYNEQFF	TGTGCCAGCAGCTTGGGGGAAGACGGGTACAATGAGCAGTTCTTC
TRBV7-9	TRBJ1-1	.	TRBD1	CASSQQGVNTEAFF	TGTGCCAGCAGCCAACAGGGGGTGAACACTGAAGCTTTCTTT
TRBV6-5	TRBJ1-2	.	.	CASTLGDNYGYTF	TGTGCCAGCACCCTCGGCGATAACTATGGCTACACCTTC
TRBV6-2/TRBV6-3	TRBJ1-5	.	TRBD1	CASTPLPQGANQPQHF	TGTGCCAGCACTCCTCTTCCTCAGGGGGCCAATCAGCCCCAGCATTTT
TRBV18	TRBJ2-1	.	TRBD2	CASSPGLAGEEQFF	TGTGCCAGCTCACCAGGACTAGCGGGAGAAGAGCAGTTCTTC
TRBV5-4	TRBJ2-2	.	.	CASSLGTSNTGELFF	TGTGCCAGCAGCTTAGGGACGTCGAACACCGGGGAGCTGTTTTTT
TRBV6-5	TRBJ1-4	.	.	CASSPWSGGSEKLFF	TGTGCCAGCAGTCCGTGGTCCGGAGGAAGTGAAAAACTGTTTTTT
TRBV20-1	TRBJ2-5	once	.	CSASSRVQETQYF	TGCAGTGCTAGCAGCCGGGTCCAAGAGACCCAGTACTTC
TRBV29-1	TRBJ1-1	.	.	CSVAGFNTEAFF	TGCAGCGTCGCAGGGTTTAACACTGAAGCTTTCTTT
TRBV5-6	TRBJ2-7	.	.	CASSLEFGTPAYEQYF	TGTGCCAGCAGCTTGGAGTTCGGGACTCCAGCCTACGAGCAGTACTTC
TRBV3-1	TRBJ1-5	few	.	CASSQGLNQPQHF	TGTGCCAGCAGCCAAGGGTTAAATCAGCCCCAGCATTTT
TRBV30	TRBJ1-5	.	.	CAWSVGGGTPQHF	TGTGCCTGGAGTGTGGGGGGAGGGACTCCCCAGCATTTT
TRBV18	TRBJ2-5	few	.	CASSLREQETQYF	TGTGCCAGCTCCCTACGTGAGCAGGAGACCCAGTACTTC
TRBV25-1	TRBJ1-4	.	.	CASSPVDATNEKLFF	TGTGCCAGCAGTCCCGTCGATGCAACTAATGAAAAACTGTTTTTT
TRBV19	TRBJ1-1	.	TRBD1	CASSITGAGTEAFF	TGTGCCAGTAGTATCACAGGGGCGGGCACTGAAGCTTTCTTT
TRBV13	TRBJ1-1	.	.	CASSSLANTEAFF	TGTGCCAGCAGCTCCCTGGCTAACACTGAAGCTTTCTTT
TRBV20-1	TRBJ2-1	.	.	CSATSRPSQEQFF	TGCAGTGCAACCTCTCGACCGAGCCAGGAGCAGTTCTTC
TRBV18	TRBJ2-6	.	TRBD2	CASFRLAGPRSGANVLTF	TGTGCCAGCTTTCGACTAGCGGGGCCGCGCTCTGGGGCCAACGTCCTGACTTTC
TRBV4-1	TRBJ1-3	.	TRBD1	CASSQRQGTGNTIYF	TGCGCCAGCAGCCAGCGACAGGGAACTGGAAACACCATATATTTT
TRBV6-2/TRBV6-3	TRBJ1-2	.	.	CASSYKPHADGYTF	TGTGCCAGCAGTTATAAGCCTCATGCTGATGGCTACACCTTC
TRBV5-1	TRBJ1-1	.	.	CASSLGAGFTEAFF	TGCGCCAGCAGCTTGGGGGCAGGATTTACTGAAGCTTTCTTT
TRBV9	TRBJ2-1	once	.	CASSADNEQFF	TGTGCCAGCAGCGCCGACAATGAGCAGTTCTTC
TRBV19	TRBJ1-2	.	.	CASRTRSGYGYTF	TGTGCCAGTAGAACGCGCTCGGGGTATGGCTACACCTTC
TRBV12-3/TRBV12-4	TRBJ2-4	.	TRBD1	CASSSGTGRDQYF	TGTGCCAGCAGCTCCGGGACAGGGCGGGATCAGTACTTC
TRBV6-5	TRBJ2-2	once	.	CASSPLRTGQGELFF	TGTGCCAGCAGCCCACTTCGAACGGGACAAGGGGAGCTGTTTTTT